Below are 7 T cell receptor beta chains sequenced from a single sample in a study of cytomegalovirus exposure and HLA in healthy donors. The PCR ran on 60 Vbeta and 13 Jbeta primers. Profiling relied on immunoSEQ multiplex PCR, and the TCRdb table lists in-frame clones only, not all of them. The sample records about 76,000 clones, roughly 81% being singletons. The source material was PBMCs. All receptors come from a woman aged 25 to 39 in good health and CMV-seronegative.

Written as DNA, the CDR3 is TGTGCCAGCAAAGGTACAGGGGGTGGGTACGAGCAGTACTTC. Its translation is CASKGTGGGYEQYF. The chain couples TRBV2 to TRBJ2-7, with 8 bases matching TRBD1. The V gene end was trimmed by 7 bases and the J gene end by 4 bases; junction bases not matched to a gene: 9. The CDR3 runs to 14 residues. The germline V gene has CDR1 SNHLY and CDR2 FYNNEI.

This chain links TRBV7-2 with TRBJ2-5, with D perhaps TRBD2 (5 bases). Trimming cost V 4 bases and J 3 bases, with 15 bases left between them. The CDR3 totals 15 residues. CDR1 and CDR2 (germline): SGHTA, FQGNSA. The CDR3 nucleotides are TGTGCCAGCAGCTCCCGCCGAGGGTGGGAAGAGACCCAGTACTTC. Its translation: CASSSRRGWEETQYF.

V and J are TRBV7-8 and TRBJ1-2; tentatively, D is TRBD1 (6 bases). Germline V gene sequence: CDR1 SGHVS, CDR2 FQNEAQ. Trimming took off 5 bases at V and 6 bases at J, with 19 bases between the two ends. This CDR3 comprises 15 residues. CDR3: CASSPYRAGAHGYTF. Written as DNA, the CDR3 is TGTGCCAGCAGCCCCTACCGGGCAGGGGCGCATGGCTACACCTTC.

The chain joins TRBV14 to TRBJ2-2, with D perhaps TRBD2 (5 bases). Germline CDR1 SGHDN, CDR2 FVKESK. The length of the CDR3 is 15 residues. V lost 3 bases and J lost 6, with 14 bases in between. The CDR3 spells CASSQGSHRAGELFF. The CDR3 nucleotides are TGTGCCAGCAGCCAGGGGAGCCACCGGGCCGGGGAGCTGTTTTTT. The full variable domain, its missing parts supplied by reference TRBV14 and TRBJ2-2, is EAGVTQFPSHSVIEKGQTVTLRCDPISGHDNLYWYRRVMGKEIKFLLHFVKESKQDESGMPNNRFLAERTGGTYSTLKVQPAELEDSGVYFCASSQGSHRAGELFFGEGSRLTVL.

This clone was observed a few times. The chain combines TRBV21-1 with TRBJ2-1; the table names TRBD2, a call not compared with the DNA. TRBV21-1 is a known pseudogene. The CDR3 sequence is 11 residues long. The CDR3 sequence: CASSKGLNLFF. In nucleotides, the CDR3 is TGTGCCAGCAGCAAAGGACTCAATCTGTTCTTC.

The CDR3 DNA reads TGTGCCAGCAGTTTACTAAGCGGGAGAGGCCTGGACACCGGGGAGCTGTTTTTT. Protein product: CASSLLSGRGLDTGELFF. J is TRBJ2-2 and V is TRBV28; 8 nucleotides agree with TRBD2. Germline CDR1 MDHEN, CDR2 SYDVKM. Trimming at V came to 2 bases and at J to 3 bases, leaving 11 bases not matched to a gene. The CDR3 consists of 18 residues.

The genes are TRBV28 and TRBJ1-2, with 9 bases identical to TRBD1. Trimming cost V 4 bases and J 4 bases; bases outside gene matches: 4. This CDR3 contains 14 residues. The germline V gene has CDR1 MDHEN and CDR2 SYDVKM. This chain's CDR3 is CASSSGTGTYGYTF. The DNA for the CDR3 is TGTGCCAGCAGTTCGGGGACAGGGACCTATGGCTACACCTTC.